Presented here are 32 T cell receptor beta chains from one specimen sequenced in a study of T cell repertoires in cytomegalovirus infection. TCRdb independently ran MiXCR on the reads; one entry per CDR3 protein. The sample has 350,000 to 550,000 distinct CDR3 sequences; approximately 31% are singletons. The sequenced material came from PBMCs. The receptors here all came from a human donor in good health (CMV status not recorded). Some clones in this sample may be carry-over from other donors' samples.

The gene calls are TRBV11-2 and TRBJ2-3; perhaps TRBD2 as D (6 bases). CDR1 and CDR2 (germline): SGHAT, FQNNGV. The germline V and J ends were trimmed by 8 bases and 4 bases, with 19 bases remaining between them. The CDR3 loop spans 15 amino acids. CDR3 bases: TGTGCCAGCGCCCCAAACGGGGGTAGGGCAGATACGCAGTATTTT. Translated, it gives CASAPNGGRADTQYF.

V usage is TRBV20-1 and J usage is TRBJ2-1, with D maybe TRBD2 (5 bases). V lost 3 bases, J lost 12 bases, and 18 bases lay in between. Germline-derived CDR1 and CDR2 are DFQATT and SNEGSKA (reference sequence). The CDR3 length is 13 residues. CDR3 nucleotide sequence: TGCAGTGCTAGGGAAGTGGCTAAGCGGATGCAGTTCTTC. The encoded protein is CSAREVAKRMQFF.

V is TRBV6-1 and J is TRBJ1-4; TRBD1 might be the D (5 bases). Germline CDR1 and CDR2: MNHNS and SASEGT. V was shortened by 5 bases and J by 8 bases, with 15 bases between the two germline ends. The CDR3 totals 14 residues. The CDR3 nucleotides read TGTGCCAGCAGTTTGGGGGGATCGAGAGAAAAACTGTTTTTT. Amino acid sequence: CASSLGGSREKLFF.

This clonotype was seen repeatedly, ten times or more. The J gene is TRBJ2-7, the V gene TRBV20-1; no firm D call. Trimming shortened V by 0 bases and J by 2 bases, and 8 bases separated the two germline ends. CDR3 length equals 13 residues. CDR1 DFQATT and CDR2 SNEGSKA come from the germline V gene (reference sequence). CDR3 coding DNA: TGCAGTGCTAGAGATCCGGGCCCCTACGAGCAGTACTTC. Its protein product is CSARDPGPYEQYF.

The gene calls are TRBV4-2 and TRBJ2-1; 12 nucleotides agree with TRBD1. J lost 3 bases, V lost 0 bases, and 21 bases had no gene match. The CDR3 consists of 23 residues. Germline lookup yields CDR1 LGHNA and CDR2 YNFKEQ. The CDR3 DNA reads TGTGCCAGCAGCCAAGACCCCTTGAGCTCCGGGACAGGGGGCGTTCAGGACTACAATGAGCAGTTCTTC. Its protein is CASSQDPLSSGTGGVQDYNEQFF.

This clonotype showed up just a few times. The V call is TRBV12-3 or TRBV12-4, the J call TRBJ1-6, with D possibly TRBD1 on 5 matching bases. This CDR3 comprises 14 residues. V was shortened by 2 bases and J by 8 bases, with 10 bases between the two germline ends. CDR3 coding DNA: TGTGCCAGCAGTTTAAGCAGGGCGGATTCACCCCTCCACTTT. Its translation: CASSLSRADSPLHF.

This chain links TRBV20-1 with TRBJ2-3; D uncertain. Germline V gives CDR1 DFQATT, CDR2 SNEGSKA (reference sequence). Trimming pared 0 bases from V and 6 bases from J, leaving 4 bases between. The length of the CDR3 is 11 residues. The CDR3 spells CSARDWDTQYF. The CDR3 DNA follows: TGCAGTGCTAGAGATTGGGATACGCAGTATTTT.

Ten or more counts support this clonotype. The rearrangement joins TRBV19 to TRBJ1-1; D uncertain. Germline V gene data show CDR1 as LNHDA and CDR2 as SQIVND (reference sequence). V was clipped by 1 base and J by 0 bases, with 9 bases between them. The length of the CDR3 is 15 residues. CDR3 amino acids: CASSIVMGMNTEAFF. In nucleotides, the CDR3 is TGTGCCAGTAGTATAGTCATGGGAATGAACACTGAAGCTTTCTTT.

The J gene is TRBJ2-7, the V gene TRBV15; the match to TRBD1 covers 8 bases. Germline assignment: CDR1 LNHNV and CDR2 YYDKDF (reference sequence). The CDR3 loop spans 14 amino acids. V was clipped by 3 bases and J by 3 bases; unmatched bases: 4. The CDR3 sequence: CATSRDRDFYEQYF. The DNA for the CDR3 is TGTGCCACCAGCAGGGACAGGGATTTCTACGAGCAGTACTTC.

The CDR3 sequence is CASSHPGLGVNEQFF. The CDR3 coding sequence is TGTGCCAGCAGTCACCCGGGACTAGGAGTTAATGAGCAGTTCTTC. The chain employs TRBV28 and TRBJ2-1; 8 bases map to TRBD2. V dropped 5 bases and J dropped 7; count of bases not matched to a gene: 10. The CDR3 has 15 residues. Germline-derived CDR1 and CDR2 are MDHEN and SYDVKM.

CDR3 sequence: CASSPGLAGAAYEQYF. As DNA, the CDR3 is TGTGCCAGCTCACCGGGACTAGCGGGGGCAGCCTACGAGCAGTACTTC. V gene TRBV18 combines with J gene TRBJ2-7; 14 nucleotides match TRBD2. The length of the CDR3 is 16 residues. Germline trimming cut 3 bases from V and 2 bases from J; bases unmatched to any gene: 3. Germline loops: CDR1 KGHSH, CDR2 LQKENI.

This clonotype was picked up one time. The gene calls are TRBV7-9 and TRBJ1-5, with D possibly being TRBD1 (6 bases). The germline CDR1 and CDR2 sequences are SEHNR and FQNEAQ (reference sequence). The CDR3 length is 14 residues. V dropped 4 bases and J dropped 1 base, with 8 bases sitting between them. CDR3 amino acids: CASSSGVSNQPQHF. DNA for the CDR3: TGTGCCAGCAGCTCAGGGGTCAGCAATCAGCCCCAGCATTTT.

The gene calls are TRBV2 and TRBJ2-3; 10 bases map to TRBD1. Germline V lookup: CDR1 SNHLY, CDR2 FYNNEI. Unmatched junction bases numbered 8, after V lost 5 bases and J lost 3 bases. The CDR3 runs to 16 residues. The CDR3 here is CASSKGTGVVTDTQYF. The CDR3 DNA is TGTGCCAGCAGTAAAGGGACAGGGGTTGTGACAGATACGCAGTATTTT.

This chain links TRBV19 with TRBJ1-1; D call uncertain. Germline V gene sequence: CDR1 LNHDA, CDR2 SQIVND (reference sequence). This CDR3 contains 13 residues. The ends were cut back, 4 bases at V and 0 bases at J, with 6 bases in the middle. CDR3 nucleotide sequence: TGTGCCAGTAGTACCTCAATGAACACTGAAGCTTTCTTT. It translates to CASSTSMNTEAFF.

This clonotype was counted a few times. V is TRBV6-4 and J is TRBJ2-1, with a tentative D call TRBD2 (5 bases). Germline V gene lookup returns CDR1 MRHNA and CDR2 SNTAGT. With 10 bases removed from V and 4 bases from J, the gap between germline ends came to 14 bases. This CDR3 has 13 amino acids. The CDR3: CATRSGLYNEQFF. The CDR3 nucleotides read TGTGCCACCAGATCCGGACTTTACAATGAGCAGTTCTTC.

This clonotype has just a few counts. This chain joins TRBV7-6 and TRBJ2-2; D unresolved. From germline, CDR1 is SGHVS and CDR2 FNYEAQ. V lost 11 bases and J 4 bases, leaving 11 bases between the germline ends. The CDR3 spans 12 residues. The CDR3 DNA reads TGTGCCTACGACTGGGGCACCGGGGAGCTGTTTTTT. It codes for CAYDWGTGELFF.

J is TRBJ2-4 and V is TRBV3-1; no clear D. The CDR3 totals 14 residues. Germline-derived CDR1 and CDR2 are LGHDT and YNNKEL (reference sequence). Trimming took 1 base from V and 5 from J, leaving 9 bases between them. CDR3 residues: CASSQAIGQNIQYF. CDR3 in DNA: TGTGCCAGCAGCCAAGCAATTGGCCAAAACATTCAGTACTTC.

This clonotype has at least ten counts. CDR3 region: CASSFGGRLDTQYF. DNA of the CDR3: TGTGCCAGCAGCTTCGGGGGGCGCTTAGATACGCAGTATTTT. V gene TRBV7-2 combines with J gene TRBJ2-3; D might be TRBD2 (7 bases). Deletions cut 3 bases from V and 5 bases from J, with 12 bases between. Germline V gene data show CDR1 as SGHTA and CDR2 as FQGNSA. CDR3 length equals 14 residues.

This chain joins TRBV6-2 or TRBV6-3 and TRBJ2-7; weak D call: TRBD2 (5 bases). This CDR3 has 16 amino acids. V was pared by 2 bases and J by 5 bases, with 19 bases between. Germline V gene data show CDR1 as MNHEY and CDR2 as SVGEGT. The CDR3 loop reads CASSYGRVPSRNEQYF. CDR3 bases: TGTGCCAGCAGTTACGGGCGGGTACCCTCGCGGAACGAGCAGTACTTC.

Only a few counts were recorded for this clonotype. This chain connects TRBV7-9 to TRBJ2-3; 7 positions agree with TRBD2. CDR3 length equals 15 residues. The junction had 6 bases not matched to a gene; V was cut back by 4 bases and J by 2 bases. Germline V gene sequence: CDR1 SEHNR, CDR2 FQNEAQ (reference sequence). The CDR3 protein is CASSSAGTNTDTQYF. The CDR3 DNA reads TGTGCCAGCAGCTCCGCCGGGACTAACACAGATACGCAGTATTTT.

V is TRBV7-6 and J is TRBJ1-2, with 7 bases lining up with TRBD1. V dropped 3 bases and J dropped 8; count of bases not matched to a gene: 12. This CDR3 comprises 15 residues. The V gene's germline CDR1 is SGHVS and CDR2 FNYEAQ. CDR3 sequence (DNA): TGTGCCAGCAGCTTCCAGGGGGTAGCCACAGGGGGCTACACCTTC. This translates into CASSFQGVATGGYTF.

This clonotype was observed a handful of times. V and J are TRBV28 and TRBJ2-7; TRBD1 might be the D (5 bases). The ends were cut back, 6 bases at V and 6 bases at J, with 15 bases in the middle. Germline V gene data show CDR1 as MDHEN and CDR2 as SYDVKM. This CDR3 is built from 13 residues. CDR3 sequence: CASSGQDRFEQYF. As DNA, the CDR3 is TGTGCCAGCAGCGGCCAAGACAGATTCGAGCAGTACTTC.

This chain links TRBV6-5 with TRBJ1-2, with D possibly being TRBD1 (5 bases). The CDR3 extends over 15 amino acids. Trimming took off 2 bases at V and 4 bases at J, with 14 bases between the two ends. The V gene's germline CDR1 is MNHEY and CDR2 SVGAGI. CDR3 sequence: CASSYDGRAGYGYTF. DNA of the CDR3: TGTGCCAGCAGTTACGATGGCAGGGCGGGCTATGGCTACACCTTC.

This clonotype has only a few counts. The chain uses TRBV6-5 and TRBJ2-3; 8 bases are shared with TRBD2. J gave up 4 bases and V 7 bases, and 7 bases lay outside the gene matches. The CDR3 runs 14 residues. CDR1 and CDR2 (germline): MNHEY, SVGAGI. CDR3 sequence reads: CASTPREGSDTQYF. The CDR3 region has the DNA TGTGCCAGCACTCCCCGGGAGGGGTCAGATACGCAGTATTTT.

This chain joins TRBV2 and TRBJ1-5; D not resolved. This CDR3 region has 13 residues. Trimming left V 5 bases short and J 4 bases short, with 9 bases between. Per germline, CDR1 SNHLY and CDR2 FYNNEI. The CDR3 loop is CASSILGNQPQHF. CDR3 DNA: TGTGCCAGCAGTATCCTGGGGAATCAGCCCCAGCATTTT. The variable domain in full, completed from reference TRBV2 and TRBJ1-5, reads EPEVTQTPSHQVTQMGQEVILRCVPISNHLYFYWYRQILGQKVEFLVSFYNNEISEKSEIFDDQFSVERPDGSNFTLKIRSTKLEDSAMYFCASSILGNQPQHFGDGTRLSIL.

This clonotype was found a few times. This chain joins TRBV20-1 and TRBJ1-6, with a possible D match to TRBD1 (5 bases). The CDR3 runs to 16 residues. The germline V and J ends were trimmed by 4 bases and 0 bases, with 13 bases remaining between them. Germline V gene sequence: CDR1 DFQATT, CDR2 SNEGSKA (reference sequence). Here the CDR3 DNA reads TGCAGTGCTAAAGACAGTGCGAGCTCCTATAATTCACCCCTCCACTTT. Protein: CSAKDSASSYNSPLHF.

This clonotype was found a few times. The gene calls are TRBV7-9 and TRBJ2-1; no reliable D call. CDR1 and CDR2 from the germline V gene are SEHNR and FQNEAQ (reference sequence). CDR3 length equals 15 residues. With 4 bases removed from V and 0 bases from J, the gap between germline ends came to 10 bases. In nucleotides, the CDR3 is TGTGCCAGCAGCTCAAACTCCCCCTCCTACAATGAGCAGTTCTTC. Translation: CASSSNSPSYNEQFF.

The rearrangement joins TRBV6-6 to TRBJ1-6; 12 nucleotides line up with TRBD1. The trim removed 6 bases at V and 6 bases at J, leaving 15 bases unmatched. Germline lookup yields CDR1 MNHNY and CDR2 SVGAGI (reference sequence). The CDR3 is 19 residues long. The CDR3 DNA reads TGTGCCAGCAGACCCGCATCGGGACAGGGGGCAGGTTTTAATTCACCCCTCCACTTT. Its translation: CASRPASGQGAGFNSPLHF.

About this clonotype itself: As the CDR3 is not closed by the conserved phenylalanine or tryptophan, this likely results from a read error. The V gene is TRBV6-1, the J gene TRBJ2-1, with D perhaps being TRBD1 or TRBD2 (5 bases each). V lost 7 bases and J 8 bases, leaving 15 bases between the germline ends. The CDR3 consists of 13 residues. Germline CDR1 reads MNHNS; CDR2 reads SASEGT. The CDR3 spells CASKVGVGDEQFL. CDR3 DNA sequence: TGTGCCAGCAAGGTGGGAGTGGGGGATGAGCAGTTCTTA.

This clonotype was recorded at least ten times. This chain links TRBV5-6 with TRBJ2-1, with 8 positions matching TRBD1. Germline CDR1 reads SGHDT; CDR2 reads YYEEEE. This CDR3 spans 15 amino acids. The ends lost 1 base at V and 5 bases at J; junction bases unmatched: 5. CDR3 nucleotides: TGTGCCAGCAGCTTGACCGGGACAGGTAACAATGAGCAGTTCTTC. It translates to CASSLTGTGNNEQFF.

The chain is built from TRBV28 and TRBJ1-5; the D gene is possibly TRBD1 (5 bases). Germline-derived CDR1 and CDR2 are MDHEN and SYDVKM. CDR3 length: 12 amino acids. Trimming removed 6 bases at V and 6 bases at J, with 9 bases between. CDR3 residues: CASSSGFQPQHF. The DNA of the CDR3 is TGTGCCAGCAGCTCAGGGTTTCAGCCCCAGCATTTT.

In its sample, this clonotype was seen a few times. The CDR3 here is CASSPWGPGANVLTF. The DNA of the CDR3 is TGTGCCAGCAGCCCCTGGGGGCCTGGGGCCAACGTCCTGACTTTC. The chain joins TRBV7-9 to TRBJ2-6, with D maybe TRBD1 (6 bases). Germline CDR1 reads SEHNR; CDR2 reads FQNEAQ (reference sequence). With 5 bases removed from V and 2 bases from J, the gap between germline ends came to 10 bases. The CDR3 contains 15 residues.